This TCR beta chain was captured by sequencing in a study of blood T cell repertoires in COVID-19. Study information: Samples came from the United States, Italy and Spain, spanning acute and convalescent COVID-19. Nucleic acid was either cDNA or gDNA, and it came from T cells, B-cell-depleted T cells, or PBMCs.

Seattle participants joined during active infection and were tracked over time. Profiled with immunoSEQ multiplex PCR; TCRdb holds only in-frame clones, not every one. The profile shows more than 85,000 clones, roughly 87% of them singletons. There are 17 residues in the CDR3. Germline loops: CDR1 PRHDT, CDR2 FYEKMQ (reference sequence). V lost 4 bases, J lost 4 bases, and 17 bases lay in between. Sequenced sample: peripheral blood. The chain recombines TRBV13 with TRBJ2-6; D may be TRBD1 (6 bases). The sequence was collected from a woman aged 45-59 years with COVID-19, enrolled during active disease. Here the CDR3 reads CASSSGPSDRGANVLTF. CDR3 nucleotides: TGTGCCAGCAGCTCGGGCCCCTCCGACAGGGGGGCCAACGTCCTGACTTTC.